The 2 T cell receptor beta chains below all came from one sample that was sequenced in a study of cytomegalovirus exposure and HLA in healthy donors. PCR primers comprised 60 Vbeta and 13 Jbeta primers. Generated by immunoSEQ multiplex PCR, the TCRdb table keeps only in-frame clones and is missing some. In all, the sample yields some 110,000 clones. Sequencing was performed on PBMCs. These receptors all stem from a man aged 40-49 years in good health and CMV-seropositive.

V gene TRBV28 combines with J gene TRBJ1-5; TRBD1 aligns across 9 bases. The CDR3 is 15 amino acids. With 4 bases clipped from V and 4 bases from J, the junction kept 5 bases outside the gene matches. Germline assignment: CDR1 MDHEN and CDR2 SYDVKM. CDR3 sequence reads: CASSSYRGQNQPQHF. The CDR3 DNA reads TGTGCCAGCAGTTCTTACAGGGGGCAAAATCAGCCCCAGCATTTT.

The J gene is TRBJ2-5, the V gene TRBV11-2; no clear D. The CDR3 is 15 amino acids. The ends were cut back, 5 bases at V and 4 bases at J, with 17 bases in the middle. Per germline, CDR1 SGHAT and CDR2 FQNNGV. The CDR3 spells CASSRESQRPETQYF. DNA of the CDR3: TGTGCCAGCAGCCGAGAGTCCCAGCGTCCAGAGACCCAGTACTTC.